A selection of T cell receptor beta chains follows, all from one sample in a study of T-cell reconstitution after alpha-beta-depleted transplantation in children. TCRdb reprocessed the PCR reads with MiXCR, giving one entry per CDR3 protein. The table includes 250,000 to 350,000 distinct CDR3 sequences, about a tenth detected once. Sequenced material: PBMCs from the stem cell graft donor, taken from the stem cell graft. The receptor source for this set is a human donor who donated a stem cell graft to a child with SCID. Both conserved end residues are part of each CDR3. A D gene is named only where the DNA matches it firmly. Size tells how often a clone was seen (once, few, many) or the class of an expanded clone, and some rows leave it out.

CASSPNGPGQGTNTEAFF	TGTGCCAGCTCACCGAACGGCCCGGGACAGGGAACGAACACTGAAGCTTTCTTT	few	TRBV18	TRBD1	TRBJ1-1
CASSLVGGTYNEQFF	TGCGCCAGCAGCTTGGTTGGCGGTACCTACAATGAGCAGTTCTTC	many	TRBV5-1	.	TRBJ2-1
CASSLVGGFNNEQFF	TGCGCCAGCAGCTTGGTAGGGGGGTTTAACAATGAGCAGTTCTTC	few	TRBV5-1	.	TRBJ2-1
CASSPPTQGAKEQYF	TGTGCCAGCTCACCACCGACCCAGGGGGCCAAAGAGCAGTACTTC	.	TRBV18	TRBD1	TRBJ2-7
CASSSGITRYEQYF	TGCGCCAGCAGCTCTGGGATCACCCGTTACGAGCAGTACTTC	many	TRBV5-1	.	TRBJ2-7
CASSPLEGGNYGYTF	TGTGCCAGCAGTCCCCTTGAAGGGGGTAACTATGGCTACACCTTC	few	TRBV27	.	TRBJ1-2
CASSSLTSGYTDTQYF	TGTGCCAGCAGTTCCCTGACTAGCGGCTACACAGATACGCAGTATTTT	.	TRBV27	TRBD2	TRBJ2-3
CASSPLDLLGNSPLHF	TGTGCCAGCTCACCCTTGGACCTCCTGGGGAATTCACCCCTCCACTTT	few	TRBV18	.	TRBJ1-6
CASSYLDSGGAEAFF	TGTGCCAGCAGTTACTTAGACAGCGGAGGCGCTGAAGCTTTCTTT	.	TRBV6-5	.	TRBJ1-1
CASSSRTGRTYNEQFF	TGTGCCAGCAGCTCCCGGACAGGACGAACCTACAATGAGCAGTTCTTC	few	TRBV7-6	TRBD1	TRBJ2-1
CASRDRTYEKLFF	TGTGCCAGCAGGGACAGGACCTATGAAAAACTGTTTTTT	many	TRBV6-1	TRBD1	TRBJ1-4
CSASAGTLPGLSNQPQHF	TGCAGTGCTAGCGCCGGGACCCTCCCGGGTCTTAGCAATCAGCCCCAGCATTTT	.	TRBV20-1	.	TRBJ1-5
CASSINGWGDTQYF	TGTGCCAGCAGCATCAACGGTTGGGGAGATACGCAGTATTTT	.	TRBV9	.	TRBJ2-3
CASSFPGNWDDTQYF	TGCGCCAGCAGCTTTCCGGGCAACTGGGATGATACGCAGTATTTT	.	TRBV5-1	.	TRBJ2-3
CASSERLPPYEQYF	TGCGCCAGCAGTGAGAGGCTGCCCCCCTACGAGCAGTACTTC	many	TRBV10-1	.	TRBJ2-7
CASSPDPGRYEQYF	TGTGCCAGCAGTCCCGACCCCGGAAGGTACGAGCAGTACTTC	many	TRBV12-3/TRBV12-4	.	TRBJ2-7
CSVSGQSPYGYTF	TGCAGCGTTTCAGGGCAGTCCCCCTATGGCTACACCTTC	.	TRBV29-1	.	TRBJ1-2
CASSISGTQGTEAFF	TGTGCCAGTAGTATTTCGGGAACGCAGGGAACTGAAGCTTTCTTT	.	TRBV19	.	TRBJ1-1
CASSLSGVSSYEQYF	TGTGCCAGCAGCTTAAGTGGGGTCTCCTCCTACGAGCAGTACTTC	few	TRBV7-6	.	TRBJ2-7
CASSTPGSTDTQYF	TGCGCCAGCAGCACCCCCGGTAGCACAGATACGCAGTATTTT	.	TRBV5-1	.	TRBJ2-3
CASRAVGSYNEQFF	TGTGCCAGCCGCGCGGTGGGGTCCTACAATGAGCAGTTCTTC	.	TRBV6-1	.	TRBJ2-1
CASWTDNSPLHF	TGTGCCAGCTGGACAGACAATTCACCCCTCCACTTT	many	TRBV6-6	.	TRBJ1-6
CSARGGVSDTQYF	TGCAGTGCTAGAGGTGGCGTTTCAGATACGCAGTATTTT	.	TRBV20-1	.	TRBJ2-3
CASSPHPGLAGADTQYF	TGTGCCAGCAGCCCACACCCGGGACTAGCGGGGGCAGATACGCAGTATTTT	few	TRBV7-9	TRBD2	TRBJ2-3
CSAPLGIETQYF	TGCAGTGCTCCCCTGGGGATCGAGACCCAGTACTTC	few	TRBV20-1	.	TRBJ2-5
CASSETLGQPQSLYEQYF	TGTGCCAGCAGTGAAACCCTCGGACAGCCTCAATCCCTCTACGAGCAGTACTTC	few	TRBV25-1	.	TRBJ2-7
CASRRDRSPDTQYF	TGTGCCAGCAGGAGGGACAGGTCGCCAGATACGCAGTATTTT	.	TRBV12-3/TRBV12-4	TRBD1	TRBJ2-3
CASRASGGEGNEQYF	TGTGCCAGCAGGGCTAGCGGGGGGGAAGGAAACGAGCAGTACTTC	.	TRBV7-3	TRBD2	TRBJ2-7
CASSLGEGEDTQYF	TGTGCCAGCAGCTTAGGGGAAGGGGAAGATACGCAGTATTTT	few	TRBV7-2	.	TRBJ2-3
CASSHYRGAYGYTF	TGTGCCAGCAGCCACTACAGGGGAGCCTATGGCTACACCTTC	.	TRBV9	TRBD1	TRBJ1-2
CASSQDSGTGLFWQYF	TGTGCCAGCAGCCAAGACTCCGGGACAGGGTTGTTCTGGCAGTACTTC	few	TRBV14	TRBD1	TRBJ2-7
CASSYGTTSPTEQYF	TGTGCCAGCAGTTACGGGACGACTTCTCCCACCGAGCAGTACTTC	.	TRBV6-2/TRBV6-3	.	TRBJ2-7
CSAQRGARNQPQHF	TGCAGTGCCCAGAGGGGGGCGCGAAATCAGCCCCAGCATTTT	.	TRBV20-1	.	TRBJ1-5
CAIGAGVHQPQHF	TGTGCCATCGGAGCAGGGGTGCATCAGCCCCAGCATTTT	.	TRBV6-1	.	TRBJ1-5
CASRNPSNSSLNYGYTF	TGCGCCAGCAGGAACCCGTCTAATTCGTCTCTTAACTATGGCTACACCTTC	many	TRBV10-2	.	TRBJ1-2
CASSQETTRENYGYTF	TGCGCCAGCAGCCAAGAAACGACGAGGGAAAACTATGGCTACACCTTC	few	TRBV4-1	.	TRBJ1-2
CASSVQTRGKETYEQYF	TGTGCCAGCAGTGTCCAAACCCGCGGTAAGGAAACCTACGAGCAGTACTTC	many	TRBV25-1	.	TRBJ2-7
CASSSRNRPGEGGYTF	TGTGCCAGCAGTTCCAGAAACAGGCCAGGGGAAGGTGGCTACACCTTC	few	TRBV12-3/TRBV12-4	.	TRBJ1-2
CASSLVRQGPTWAGYTF	TGTGCCAGCAGCTTAGTCCGGCAGGGTCCTACATGGGCTGGCTACACCTTC	few	TRBV7-8	.	TRBJ1-2
CASMSLAGGSYEQFF	TGTGCCAGCATGAGCCTAGCGGGGGGTTCCTATGAGCAGTTCTTC	few	TRBV12-3/TRBV12-4	TRBD2	TRBJ2-1
CAFSSGTLGDNGNQPQHF	TGTGCCTTCAGCTCCGGGACCTTAGGGGATAATGGCAATCAGCCCCAGCATTTT	.	TRBV12-3/TRBV12-4	.	TRBJ1-5
CASSLGIGAYEQYF	TGTGCCAGCAGTTTAGGTATCGGGGCCTACGAGCAGTACTTC	few	TRBV28	.	TRBJ2-7